Detailed here is one T cell receptor beta chain. The data derive from a study of blood T cell repertoires in COVID-19. Background on the study: Donors in the United States, Italy and Spain gave samples during acute or convalescent COVID-19. From T cells, B-cell-depleted T cells, or PBMCs came the material, which was cDNA or gDNA.

Authors' methods: Amplification of reference gene primers was used by the study to estimate nucleated cell counts. Assay: immunoSEQ multiplex PCR; the TCRdb copy retains only in-frame clones and omits some. Clonal size and the V and J genes are those of that table, whereas D and trimming came from the DNA. The table includes over 150,000 clones, around 86% detected once. The CDR3 has 17 amino acids. The germline V gene encodes CDR1 SGHVS and CDR2 FQNEAQ. Germline trimming cut 5 bases from V and 2 bases from J; bases unmatched to any gene: 9. Sample: peripheral blood. V gene TRBV7-8 combines with J gene TRBJ2-7; 13 bases fit TRBD2. The sequence was obtained from a woman between 65 and 79 years old with COVID-19, enrolled during active disease. Here the CDR3 reads CASSPRTSGRIAYEQYF. In DNA, the CDR3 is TGTGCCAGCAGCCCACGGACTAGCGGGAGAATCGCCTACGAGCAGTACTTC.